Listed here is a single TCR beta chain. These data are taken from a study of shared T cell receptors in the human thymus. Sequencing was performed with immunoSEQ multiplex PCR; in TCRdb, only in-frame clones are kept and a portion is missing. Seen here are over 650,000 clones, over 75% observed once, and the top ten hold 0.0094%. These same data were also listed under a study on human thymus T cells. This second report adds: Related studies noted strongly shared thymic repertoires across unrelated people.

The sample taken for sequencing was thymocytes. The receptor comes from a boy less than two years old with a congenital heart defect.

Written as DNA, the CDR3 is TGTGCCAGCAGCTTAGTTCCAGGGCTAGATACTGAAGCTTTCTTT. This encodes CASSLVPGLDTEAFF. The chain couples TRBV11-2 to TRBJ1-1, with D possibly being TRBD1 (5 bases). The V end lost 1 base, the J end lost 5 bases, and 14 bases lay between the germline ends. This CDR3 is 15 amino acids long. Germline V gene data show CDR1 as SGHAT and CDR2 as FQNNGV.